The 19 T cell receptor beta chains reported below all come from one sample, sequenced in a study of T cells in Graves' hyperthyroidism and ophthalmopathy. RNA transcripts were the template for amplifying TCR beta CDR3 regions. TCR CDR3 regions were first amplified by RT-PCR with HTBI primers. Via MiXCR, TCRdb re-called the multiplex PCR reads, giving one row per CDR3 protein. The sample records hundreds of thousands of distinct CDR3 sequences, about 15% being singletons. The material sequenced was blood. These receptors all stem from a woman aged 30 to 39 with Graves' hyperthyroidism that later progressed to Graves' ophthalmopathy.

This clonotype has only one observation. With a much larger clone just one base away, this may be a read error. This rearrangement joins TRBV24-1 to TRBJ1-1; D unclear. The CDR3 runs 13 residues. Deletions cut 4 bases from V and 7 bases from J, with 12 bases between. Germline V gene data show CDR1 as KGHDR and CDR2 as SFDVKD. The CDR3 sequence is CATSEGPRIEAFF. For the CDR3, the DNA is TGTGCCACCAGTGAGGGCCCGCGGATTGAAGCTTTCTTT.

V gene TRBV6-1 combines with J gene TRBJ1-5; D is possibly TRBD1 (5 bases). The length of the CDR3 is 18 residues. The germline V gene encodes CDR1 MNHNS and CDR2 SASEGT. V was shortened by 5 bases and J by 0 bases, with 20 bases between the two germline ends. The CDR3: CASSLPAGTEHSNQPQHF. The CDR3 nucleotides read TGTGCCAGCAGTCTCCCTGCGGGGACGGAGCATAGCAATCAGCCCCAGCATTTT.

This clonotype was detected ten times or more. This chain joins TRBV2 and TRBJ2-1, with 7 bases aligning to TRBD1. CDR1 and CDR2 (germline): SNHLY, FYNNEI. The CDR3 length is 15 residues. Trimming removed 3 bases from V and 7 bases from J; junction bases left unmatched: 9. DNA for the CDR3: TGTGCCAGCAGTGAGAACAGGGGAGTGCGGAATGAGCAGTTCTTC. Protein: CASSENRGVRNEQFF.

This clonotype was counted once. CDR3 DNA: TGTGCCAGCAGTTCACAGGGCTTTGCAGATACGCAGTATTTT. Translated: CASSSQGFADTQYF. The chain has TRBV9 and TRBJ2-3; D may be TRBD1 (6 bases). Germline values: CDR1 SGDLS, CDR2 YYNGEE. V shed 5 bases and J shed 4 bases, with 14 bases lying between them. There are 14 residues in the CDR3.

The chain recombines TRBV27 with TRBJ2-7; D unresolved. Trimming took 2 bases from V and 4 from J, leaving 9 bases between them. The CDR3 contains 13 residues. Germline CDR1 MNHEY, CDR2 SMNVEV (reference sequence). DNA of the CDR3: TGTGCCAGCAGTTTAGTGGCCGGTTACGAGCAGTACTTC. Translating it yields CASSLVAGYEQYF.

The chain recombines TRBV19 with TRBJ2-2; 11 nucleotides match TRBD2. Trimming took 5 bases from V and 4 from J; bases not matched to a gene: 12. The CDR3 loop spans 18 amino acids. From germline, CDR1 is LNHDA and CDR2 SQIVND (reference sequence). The DNA of the CDR3 is TGTGCCAGTAGTCCAAAAGGCCCGGGACTAGCGGTCACCGGGGAGCTGTTTTTT. Its translation is CASSPKGPGLAVTGELFF.

The sample holds many counts of this clonotype. The chain links TRBV6-1 to TRBJ2-7; D not resolved. Per the germline V gene, CDR1 is MNHNS and CDR2 is SASEGT. The CDR3 totals 14 residues. V lost 6 bases and J 0 bases, leaving 12 bases between the germline ends. The CDR3 protein is CASRKDGRSYEQYF. Here the CDR3 DNA reads TGTGCCAGCAGGAAGGACGGCCGCTCCTACGAGCAGTACTTC.

This clonotype has ten or more counts. This chain uses TRBV2 with TRBJ2-4; D uncertain. CDR3 size: 14 residues. The germline gives CDR1 SNHLY, CDR2 FYNNEI. Trimming took off 4 bases at V and 0 bases at J, with 7 bases between the two ends. The CDR3 reads CASSGGLAKNIQYF. The DNA for the CDR3 is TGTGCCAGCAGTGGCGGTCTAGCCAAAAACATTCAGTACTTC.

The sample holds many counts of this clonotype. The chain couples TRBV20-1 to TRBJ1-5, with D unresolved. The CDR3 is 13 amino acids. CDR1 DFQATT and CDR2 SNEGSKA come from the germline V gene (reference sequence). Trimming took 3 bases from V and 2 from J, leaving 8 bases between them. The CDR3 spells CSASDGGNQPQHF. CDR3 bases: TGCAGTGCTAGTGACGGGGGCAATCAGCCCCAGCATTTT.

This clonotype has at least ten counts. The gene calls are TRBV10-1 and TRBJ2-1; TRBD2 matches 9 bases. CDR1 WNHNN and CDR2 SYGVQD come from the germline V gene (reference sequence). The length of the CDR3 is 18 residues. J gave up 1 base and V 0 bases, and 7 bases lay outside the gene matches. CDR3 sequence: CASSESISGSGSYNEQFF. In nucleotides, the CDR3 is TGCGCCAGCAGTGAGTCTATTAGCGGGAGCGGATCCTACAATGAGCAGTTCTTC.

This clonotype was picked up many times. V usage is TRBV20-1 and J usage is TRBJ1-1, with D hard to call. Germline CDR1 is DFQATT and CDR2 is SNEGSKA (reference sequence). This CDR3 comprises 13 residues. The V gene lost 1 base and the J gene lost 5 bases, with 11 bases spanning the gap. The CDR3 sequence is CSARVYRGTEAFF. As DNA, the CDR3 is TGCAGTGCTAGAGTATACAGAGGGACTGAAGCTTTCTTT.

Many counts were recorded for this clonotype. The chain combines TRBV29-1 with TRBJ2-1; TRBD2 matches 11 bases. CDR1 is SQVTM and CDR2 is ANQGSEA in the germline V gene. This CDR3 has 16 amino acids. Trimming took 5 bases from V and 2 from J; bases not matched to a gene: 8. CDR3 sequence reads: CSVWPGLAATYNEQFF. In DNA, the CDR3 is TGCAGCGTTTGGCCGGGACTAGCGGCGACCTACAATGAGCAGTTCTTC.

This clonotype has a handful of counts. The V gene is TRBV7-8, the J gene TRBJ2-3; TRBD2 aligns across 8 bases. The CDR3 sequence is 14 residues long. Losses at the gene ends were 0 bases for V and 8 bases for J; bases not matched to a gene: 4. Germline-derived CDR1 and CDR2 are SGHVS and FQNEAQ. The CDR3 spells CASSLAESGSTQYF. The DNA of the CDR3 is TGTGCCAGCAGCTTAGCAGAAAGCGGGAGTACGCAGTATTTT.

This clonotype was recorded a few times. CDR3 bases: TGTGCCAGCAGTCCTCTTCTCACCGGGGTGGGGGGCTATGGCTACACCTTC. Translating it yields CASSPLLTGVGGYGYTF. The J gene is TRBJ1-2, the V gene TRBV6-1; the D gene is possibly TRBD1 (5 bases). The CDR3 covers 17 residues. V was clipped by 5 bases and J by 4 bases, with 23 bases between them. The germline V gene has CDR1 MNHNS and CDR2 SASEGT.

This clonotype was counted a few times. This chain joins TRBV30 and TRBJ2-7; TRBD1 aligns across 9 bases. The length of the CDR3 is 14 residues. With 2 bases clipped from V and 6 bases from J, the junction kept 8 bases outside the gene matches. Germline CDR1 is GTSNPN and CDR2 is SVGIG (reference sequence). The CDR3 loop reads CAWSSGTGNSEQYF. DNA for the CDR3: TGTGCCTGGAGTTCCGGGACAGGGAACAGCGAGCAGTACTTC.

This clonotype was seen ten or more times. This rearrangement joins TRBV12-3 or TRBV12-4 to TRBJ2-1; D unclear. Trimming stripped 5 bases from V and 8 bases from J, with 13 bases between. The CDR3 has 13 amino acids. DNA for the CDR3: TGTGCCAGCAGTCAGCTAAACGGTTATGAGCAGTTCTTC. Protein: CASSQLNGYEQFF.

This clonotype was counted ten times or more. V is TRBV29-1 and J is TRBJ1-2; 9 bases are shared with TRBD1. Germline V gene data show CDR1 as SQVTM and CDR2 as ANQGSEA. V was clipped by 7 bases and J by 2 bases; unmatched bases: 8. CDR3 size: 14 residues. The chain's CDR3 is CSALTGGQNYGYTF. Written as DNA, the CDR3 is TGCAGCGCCCTCACAGGGGGCCAGAACTATGGCTACACCTTC.

This clonotype has a count of ten or more. The chain couples TRBV7-9 to TRBJ2-7; D not certain. V lost 5 bases to trimming and J lost 3 bases, with 11 bases between them. This CDR3 comprises 13 residues. CDR1 and CDR2 from the germline V gene are SEHNR and FQNEAQ (reference sequence). The CDR3 DNA follows: TGTGCCAGCAGCCCCGGGCCAAACTACGAGCAGTACTTC. This codes for CASSPGPNYEQYF. The variable domain in full, with the rest retrieved from reference TRBV7-9 and TRBJ2-7, is DTGVSQNPRHKITKRGQNVTFRCDPISEHNRLYWYRQTLGQGPEFLTYFQNEAQLEKSRLLSDRFSAERPKGSFSTLEIQRTEQGDSAMYLCASSPGPNYEQYFGPGTRLTVT.

On this clonotype: No conserved phenylalanine or tryptophan is present at the end of the CDR3, so a read error is the likely explanation. The V call is TRBV4-2, the J call TRBJ2-2, with 10 bases aligning to TRBD2. The CDR3 contains 17 residues. CDR1 and CDR2 from the germline V gene are LGHNA and YNFKEQ. The CDR3 DNA follows: TGTGCCAGCAGCCAAGATTGGAATAGCGGGAGGACCGGCGAGCTGTTTTCT. Translation: CASSQDWNSGRTGELFS.